This T cell receptor (beta chain) is drawn from a study of blood T cell repertoires in COVID-19. Study-level background: Acute and convalescent COVID-19 specimens originated in the United States, Italy and Spain. PBMCs, B-cell-depleted T cells, or T cells provided the cDNA or gDNA that made up the material.

V shed 8 bases and J 7 bases; nucleotides not matched to a gene: 4. Germline V gene sequence: CDR1 SGHNT, CDR2 YENEEA. This CDR3 comprises 12 residues. Using immunoSEQ multiplex PCR, the repertoire was profiled, and TCRdb retains in-frame clones only, with some absent. This sample has roughly 170,000 clones; about 87% occur once, and the top ten carry around a quarter. Sequenced material: peripheral blood. The rearrangement uses TRBV11-3 and TRBJ2-1, with 8 bases that match TRBD1. The TCR originated in a man aged 55 to 69 with acute or convalescent COVID-19. This CDR3 reads CASRTGRNEQFF. CDR3 DNA: TGTGCCAGCCGGACAGGGAGGAATGAGCAGTTCTTC.